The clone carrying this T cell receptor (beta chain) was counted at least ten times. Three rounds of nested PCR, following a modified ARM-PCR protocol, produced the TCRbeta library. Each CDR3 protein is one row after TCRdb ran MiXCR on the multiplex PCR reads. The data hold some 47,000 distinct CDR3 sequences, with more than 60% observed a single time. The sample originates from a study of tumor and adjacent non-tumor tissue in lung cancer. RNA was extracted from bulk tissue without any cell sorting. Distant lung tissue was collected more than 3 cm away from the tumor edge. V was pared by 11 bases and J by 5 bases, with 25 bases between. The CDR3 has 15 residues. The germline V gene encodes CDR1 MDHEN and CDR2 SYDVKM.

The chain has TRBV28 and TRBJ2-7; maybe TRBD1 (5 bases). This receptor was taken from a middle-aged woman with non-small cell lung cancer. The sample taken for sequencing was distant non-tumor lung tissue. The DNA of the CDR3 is TGTGCCGCAGTGGACCTAGGGGCAGGGCCCCACGAGCAGTACTTC. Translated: CAAVDLGAGPHEQYF.